This T cell receptor beta chain is from a study of T cell responses to AZD1222 COVID-19 vaccine. Assay used: immunoSEQ multiplex PCR; TCRdb lists only in-frame clones, some missing. Of roughly 67,000 clones in the sample, over 60% were seen once. The CDR3 totals 11 residues. V was cut by 5 bases and J by 6 bases, with 4 bases left in between. Germline CDR1 is MNHEY and CDR2 is SMNVEV (reference sequence). Turning to this clone: The antigen remains unidentified.

Study outcomes and limitations: Donors were largely white British and mainly female; clonal diversity was possibly underestimated.

This material consisted of peripheral blood, taken on day 0 of AZD1222 vaccination. The chain is built from TRBV27 and TRBJ2-2; D call uncertain. The clonotype originates from an adult in good health. The CDR3 DNA sequence: TGTGCCAGCAGTGCGCCCGGGGAGCTGTTTTTT. It yields the protein CASSAPGELFF.